The entry below gives a single TCR beta chain sequence along with its context. The antigen remains unidentified. This record comes from a study of cytomegalovirus exposure and HLA in healthy donors. On the study more broadly: One earlier analysis, a look at 150 million to 200 million T cells, found about 100 million unique TCR beta sequences. Clustering assigned around 77% of the approximately 400 genotyped donors to the Caucasian-associated ancestry cluster. Study-level findings and limits: Many donors shared some public TCRs, even though most TCR sequences were rare.

Per germline, CDR1 MGHRA and CDR2 YSYEKL. V lost 3 bases and J 1 base, leaving 12 bases between the germline ends. The CDR3 extends over 15 amino acids. Both 60 Vbeta primers and 13 Jbeta primers went into the PCR. Repertoires were generated with immunoSEQ multiplex PCR, while TCRdb's copy carries only in-frame clones and drops some. The data show about 160,000 clones, approximately 79% seen once. Sample: PBMCs. The TCR sequence derives from a human donor in good health. The chain combines TRBV4-1 with TRBJ1-2; a possible D gene is TRBD1 (5 bases). The CDR3 nucleotides read TGCGCCAGCAGCCATTCTGGGGGGGTTAACTATGGCTACACCTTC. It specifies CASSHSGGVNYGYTF.